Listed below are T cell receptor beta chains from one sample, sequenced in a study of blood T cell repertoires in COVID-19. Sequencing used immunoSEQ multiplex PCR; TCRdb keeps in-frame clones, though not all of them. This repertoire shows around 140,000 clones, 80% found once; its top ten account for approximately 3.4%. Source material: peripheral blood. These receptors were collected from a man in his 70s who had recovered from COVID-19. CDR3s include the opening cysteine and the closing phenylalanine or tryptophan. The order of the fields is clone size, D gene, V gene, J gene, CDR3 protein, CDR3 DNA. The D gene is left open where the match is weak. Not all rows give a size; the values are once, few, many and, for expanded clones, a class.

size: .
D: .
V: TRBV6-2/TRBV6-3
J: TRBJ2-2
CDR3: CASSLNTGELFF
DNA: TGTGCCAGCAGCCTAAACACCGGGGAGCTGTTTTTT

size: few
D: TRBD2
V: TRBV5-5
J: TRBJ2-5
CDR3: CASSKGLARETQYF
DNA: TGTGCCAGCAGCAAGGGACTAGCGCGGGAGACCCAGTACTTC

size: .
D: TRBD1
V: TRBV5-1
J: TRBJ2-7
CDR3: CASSGGTGLNEQYF
DNA: TGCGCCAGCAGCGGTGGGACAGGGTTAAACGAGCAGTACTTC

size: .
D: .
V: TRBV11-2
J: TRBJ1-4
CDR3: CASSLWGGIRGEKLFF
DNA: TGTGCCAGCAGCCTATGGGGGGGTATTCGGGGTGAAAAACTGTTTTTT

size: .
D: TRBD1
V: TRBV10-3
J: TRBJ1-5
CDR3: CAISTGTGGFGGPQHF
DNA: TGTGCCATCAGTACCGGGACAGGGGGCTTCGGGGGGCCCCAGCATTTT

size: few
D: TRBD2
V: TRBV7-8
J: TRBJ2-1
CDR3: CASSASGAGRNEQFF
DNA: TGTGCCAGCAGCGCTAGCGGGGCGGGGAGGAATGAGCAGTTCTTC

size: .
D: TRBD1
V: TRBV3-1/TRBV3-2
J: TRBJ2-7
CDR3: CASRGTGEVLEQYF
DNA: TGTGCCAGCAGGGGGACAGGGGAAGTTCTCGAGCAGTACTTC

size: once
D: TRBD2
V: TRBV19
J: TRBJ2-3
CDR3: CASGTSGKGTDTQYF
DNA: TGTGCCAGTGGGACTAGCGGGAAAGGTACAGATACGCAGTATTTT

size: once
D: TRBD2
V: TRBV29-1
J: TRBJ2-1
CDR3: CSVEPGLAPNEQFF
DNA: TGCAGCGTTGAACCTGGACTAGCGCCCAATGAGCAGTTCTTC

size: .
D: .
V: TRBV15
J: TRBJ2-3
CDR3: CATSRDPSDTQYF
DNA: TGTGCCACCAGCAGAGACCCATCAGATACGCAGTATTTT

size: .
D: TRBD2
V: TRBV5-6
J: TRBJ2-2
CDR3: CASSLYLAGVTGELFF
DNA: TGTGCCAGCAGCTTGTATCTAGCGGGGGTCACCGGGGAGCTGTTTTTT

size: .
D: TRBD1
V: TRBV5-1
J: TRBJ2-4
CDR3: CASSPRAGQGSAKNIQYF
DNA: TGCGCCAGCAGTCCTAGGGCGGGACAGGGATCGGCCAAAAACATTCAGTACTTC

size: .
D: .
V: TRBV7-2
J: TRBJ1-1
CDR3: CASSLEGGRAFF
DNA: TGTGCCAGCAGCTTAGAGGGGGGGCGCGCTTTCTTT

size: .
D: TRBD2
V: TRBV5-6
J: TRBJ2-5
CDR3: CASSSKWTSGRQETQYF
DNA: TGTGCCAGCAGCTCGAAGTGGACTAGCGGGAGACAGGAGACCCAGTACTTC

size: .
D: TRBD1
V: TRBV6-5
J: TRBJ2-2
CDR3: CASSPQMIDRGRVFF
DNA: TGTGCCAGCAGCCCCCAGATGATAGACAGGGGGAGGGTGTTTTTT

size: .
D: .
V: TRBV19
J: TRBJ2-7
CDR3: CASSISSGEYEQYF
DNA: TGTGCCAGTAGTATCTCTTCGGGGGAGTACGAGCAGTACTTC

size: once
D: .
V: TRBV27
J: TRBJ1-1
CDR3: CASSFRGNTEAFF
DNA: TGTGCCAGCAGTTTTCGGGGGAACACTGAAGCTTTCTTT

size: .
D: .
V: TRBV20-1
J: TRBJ2-3
CDR3: CSATAADTQYF
DNA: TGCAGTGCTACAGCGGCAGATACGCAGTATTTT

size: .
D: .
V: TRBV4-2
J: TRBJ1-1
CDR3: CASSPQANTEAFF
DNA: TGTGCCAGCAGCCCCCAGGCGAACACTGAAGCTTTCTTT

size: .
D: .
V: TRBV19
J: TRBJ2-1
CDR3: CASSIGGRIPWDNEQFF
DNA: TGTGCCAGTAGTATAGGAGGGCGAATTCCCTGGGACAATGAGCAGTTCTTC

size: medium-sized
D: .
V: TRBV2
J: TRBJ2-7
CDR3: CASGSLYEQYF
DNA: TGTGCCAGCGGGAGTCTCTACGAGCAGTACTTC

size: once
D: .
V: TRBV19
J: TRBJ1-5
CDR3: CASSILVGRTEDLREPQHF
DNA: TGTGCCAGTAGTATACTTGTAGGTAGGACAGAAGATTTGAGAGAGCCCCAGCATTTT

size: .
D: .
V: TRBV7-2
J: TRBJ2-1
CDR3: CASSLGLAFDEQFF
DNA: TGTGCCAGCAGCTTGGGCCTAGCATTCGATGAGCAGTTCTTC

size: few
D: TRBD1
V: TRBV30
J: TRBJ1-4
CDR3: CAWATSDRARVEKLFF
DNA: TGTGCCTGGGCCACCTCCGACAGGGCGAGGGTTGAAAAACTGTTTTTT

size: .
D: TRBD1
V: TRBV28
J: TRBJ2-3
CDR3: CASKTGESTDTQYF
DNA: TGTGCCAGCAAGACAGGGGAGAGCACAGATACGCAGTATTTT

size: .
D: TRBD1
V: TRBV18
J: TRBJ2-4
CDR3: CASSPEGARNIQYF
DNA: TGTGCCAGCTCACCCGAGGGGGCTAGGAACATTCAGTACTTC

size: .
D: .
V: TRBV11-1
J: TRBJ2-1
CDR3: CASSPNHGVEQFF
DNA: TGTGCCAGCAGCCCTAATCACGGGGTTGAGCAGTTCTTC

size: .
D: .
V: TRBV19
J: TRBJ1-1
CDR3: CASSPSQGNTEAFF
DNA: TGTGCCAGTAGTCCCTCACAGGGGAACACTGAAGCTTTCTTT

size: .
D: .
V: TRBV7-9
J: TRBJ2-5
CDR3: CASSLAPPRAETQYF
DNA: TGTGCCAGCAGCTTAGCCCCCCCCAGGGCAGAGACCCAGTACTTC

size: .
D: .
V: TRBV4-1
J: TRBJ2-1
CDR3: CASSQDGRLYNEQFF
DNA: TGCGCCAGCAGCCAAGACGGCAGGCTATACAATGAGCAGTTCTTC

size: .
D: .
V: TRBV7-8
J: TRBJ1-3
CDR3: CASRRTQTETGNTIYF
DNA: TGTGCCAGCAGGCGTACCCAGACAGAAACTGGAAACACCATATATTTT

size: once
D: .
V: TRBV5-1
J: TRBJ2-7
CDR3: CASSLSNGYEQYF
DNA: TGCGCCAGCAGCTTGAGTAACGGGTACGAGCAGTACTTC

size: .
D: .
V: TRBV5-1
J: TRBJ1-1
CDR3: CASSLTTGSTEAFF
DNA: TGCGCCAGCAGCTTGACTACAGGGAGCACTGAAGCTTTCTTT

size: once
D: .
V: TRBV4-2
J: TRBJ1-4
CDR3: CASSQGQGNEKLFF
DNA: TGTGCCAGCAGCCAAGGCCAGGGTAATGAAAAACTGTTTTTT

size: .
D: .
V: TRBV4-1
J: TRBJ2-7
CDR3: CASSLRGAYEQYF
DNA: TGCGCCAGCAGCCTCAGGGGAGCCTACGAGCAGTACTTC

size: .
D: .
V: TRBV30
J: TRBJ2-7
CDR3: CAWKYQGYEQYF
DNA: TGTGCCTGGAAGTATCAGGGCTACGAGCAGTACTTC

size: .
D: TRBD1
V: TRBV5-6
J: TRBJ2-5
CDR3: CASSWDSETQETQYF
DNA: TGTGCCAGCAGCTGGGACAGTGAAACACAAGAGACCCAGTACTTC

size: .
D: .
V: TRBV7-9
J: TRBJ2-7
CDR3: CASSSTTGDSSSYEQYF
DNA: TGTGCCAGCAGCTCAACTACCGGAGACAGTTCCTCCTACGAGCAGTACTTC

size: .
D: TRBD2
V: TRBV5-4
J: TRBJ2-1
CDR3: CASSIVLAGVGNEQFF
DNA: TGTGCCAGCAGCATTGTACTAGCGGGAGTAGGGAATGAGCAGTTCTTC

size: .
D: .
V: TRBV21-1
J: TRBJ2-7
CDR3: CASSIGHHQSSYEQYF
DNA: TGTGCCAGCAGCATTGGGCACCACCAAAGCTCCTACGAGCAGTACTTC

size: .
D: .
V: TRBV2
J: TRBJ1-5
CDR3: CASKQGEGNQPQHF
DNA: TGTGCCAGCAAACAGGGCGAGGGCAATCAGCCCCAGCATTTT

size: .
D: TRBD1
V: TRBV30
J: TRBJ2-7
CDR3: CAWSVWDRGYEQYF
DNA: TGTGCCTGGAGTGTGTGGGACAGGGGTTACGAGCAGTACTTC

size: .
D: .
V: TRBV5-4
J: TRBJ2-5
CDR3: CASSLELSRDETQYF
DNA: TGTGCCAGCAGCTTGGAACTCTCGAGGGATGAGACCCAGTACTTC

size: .
D: TRBD1
V: TRBV5-6
J: TRBJ1-2
CDR3: CASSPRDRRVYGYTF
DNA: TGTGCCAGCAGCCCCCGGGACAGAAGGGTATATGGCTACACCTTC

size: .
D: TRBD2
V: TRBV19
J: TRBJ2-7
CDR3: CASSTLAGVLEQYF
DNA: TGTGCCAGTAGTACCCTAGCGGGAGTGCTCGAGCAGTACTTC

size: .
D: TRBD1
V: TRBV18
J: TRBJ2-3
CDR3: CASSPRDRGADTQYF
DNA: TGTGCCAGCTCACCAAGGGACAGGGGAGCGGATACGCAGTATTTT

size: .
D: .
V: TRBV19
J: TRBJ2-6
CDR3: CASSMEHSGANVLTF
DNA: TGTGCCAGTAGTATGGAGCATTCTGGGGCCAACGTCCTGACTTTC

size: few
D: .
V: TRBV6-6
J: TRBJ1-1
CDR3: CASSGRRTEAFF
DNA: TGTGCCAGCAGTGGCAGGAGGACTGAAGCTTTCTTT

size: .
D: TRBD2
V: TRBV4-2
J: TRBJ2-3
CDR3: CASSQDGLADTQYF
DNA: TGTGCCAGCAGCCAAGATGGACTAGCGGATACGCAGTATTTT

size: .
D: .
V: TRBV30
J: TRBJ2-7
CDR3: CAWTQGNEQYF
DNA: TGTGCCTGGACCCAGGGGAACGAGCAGTACTTC

size: .
D: TRBD1
V: TRBV27
J: TRBJ2-7
CDR3: CASSLLVGTGIHEQYF
DNA: TGTGCCAGCAGTTTACTGGTTGGGACAGGGATCCACGAGCAGTACTTC

size: .
D: .
V: TRBV11-2
J: TRBJ2-7
CDR3: CASSLEVRSSYEQYF
DNA: TGTGCCAGCAGCTTGGAAGTTAGGAGCTCCTACGAGCAGTACTTC

size: few
D: .
V: TRBV7-2
J: TRBJ2-3
CDR3: CASSLGGNTDTQYF
DNA: TGTGCCAGCAGCTTGGGCGGGAACACAGATACGCAGTATTTT

size: .
D: .
V: TRBV21-1
J: TRBJ2-7
CDR3: CASPCRDSGQQSGYEQYF
DNA: TGTGCCAGTCCCTGCCGGGATAGCGGGCAACAATCGGGCTACGAGCAGTACTTC

size: few
D: .
V: TRBV3-1/TRBV3-2
J: TRBJ1-1
CDR3: CASSHSGPRTATIRSTEAFF
DNA: TGTGCCAGCAGCCATTCAGGGCCCCGGACAGCGACTATCCGGAGCACTGAAGCTTTCTTT

size: once
D: .
V: TRBV3-1/TRBV3-2
J: TRBJ1-6
CDR3: CASSQALGDSPLHF
DNA: TGTGCCAGCAGCCAAGCCCTCGGGGATTCACCCCTCCACTTT